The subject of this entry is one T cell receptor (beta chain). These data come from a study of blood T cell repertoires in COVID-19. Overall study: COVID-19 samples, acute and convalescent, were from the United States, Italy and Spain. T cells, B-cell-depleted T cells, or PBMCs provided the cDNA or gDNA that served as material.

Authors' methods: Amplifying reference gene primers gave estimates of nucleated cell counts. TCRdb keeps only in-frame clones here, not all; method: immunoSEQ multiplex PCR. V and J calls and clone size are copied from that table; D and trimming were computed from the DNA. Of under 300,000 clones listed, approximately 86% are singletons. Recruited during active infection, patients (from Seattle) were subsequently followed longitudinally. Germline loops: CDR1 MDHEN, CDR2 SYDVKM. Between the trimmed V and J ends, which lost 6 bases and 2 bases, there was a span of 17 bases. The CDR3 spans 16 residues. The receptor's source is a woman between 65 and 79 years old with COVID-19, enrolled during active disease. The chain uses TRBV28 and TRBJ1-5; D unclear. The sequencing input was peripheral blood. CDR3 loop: CASSPGKGRGNQPQHF. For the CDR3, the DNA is TGTGCCAGCAGCCCGGGGAAGGGTAGGGGCAATCAGCCCCAGCATTTT. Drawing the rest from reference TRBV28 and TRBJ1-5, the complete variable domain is DVKVTQSSRYLVKRTGEKVFLECVQDMDHENMFWYRQDPGLGLRLIYFSYDVKMKEKGDIPEGYSVSREKKERFSLILESASTNQTSMYLCASSPGKGRGNQPQHFGDGTRLSIL.